Each of the 18 T cell receptor beta chains below was sequenced from the same sample in a study of response to subunit inactivated influenza vaccine (dated by TCRdb to 2016 to 2019). Libraries came from RT-PCR. For sequencing, an Illumina HiSeq 2500 was employed. TCRdb trimmed the raw reads at Q25, called clones with MiXCR and kept productive beta chains. Every CDR3 protein is listed once, alongside the most common genes and DNA of its rows. The sample records 610,000 or so distinct CDR3 sequences, approximately 14% of which are singletons. Around 10% of the sample comes from the top ten. The sequences come from PBMCs from blood, collected 11 to 12 days after vaccination. These receptors were obtained from a middle-aged man who received an inactivated influenza vaccine. Donor details come from another sample of the same person, matched by shared clones.

This clonotype has a handful of counts. The gene calls are TRBV6-5 and TRBJ1-3, with TRBD1 identical over 7 bases. Germline-derived CDR1 and CDR2 are MNHEY and SVGAGI. The junction had 11 bases not matched to a gene; V was cut back by 4 bases and J by 2 bases. The CDR3 totals 17 residues. CDR3: CASSSTWDSGPGNTIYF. The CDR3 DNA reads as TGTGCCAGCAGTTCTACTTGGGACAGTGGGCCTGGAAACACCATATATTTT.

J is TRBJ2-1 and V is TRBV6-2 or TRBV6-3, with D unclear. Trimming removed 6 bases from V and 5 bases from J, with 17 bases in between. Per the germline V gene, CDR1 is MNHEY and CDR2 is SVGEGT. The CDR3 totals 15 residues. The CDR3 spells CASRQQPDVDNEQFF. CDR3 DNA sequence: TGTGCCAGCAGACAACAACCGGACGTGGACAATGAGCAGTTCTTC.

This clonotype was recorded a few times. The genes are TRBV5-1 and TRBJ2-3; D tentatively reads TRBD1 or TRBD2 (5 bases each). Trimming stripped 0 bases from V and 5 bases from J, with 19 bases between. Germline V lookup: CDR1 SGHRS, CDR2 YFSETQ. This CDR3 contains 17 residues. As DNA, the CDR3 is TGCGCCAGCAGCTTGGCGGGGAGTCAGGGTCTCGGAGATACGCAGTATTTT. Its translation is CASSLAGSQGLGDTQYF.

The gene calls are TRBV11-2 and TRBJ2-3, with D uncertain. The germline gives CDR1 SGHAT, CDR2 FQNNGV. CDR3 length: 15 amino acids. Trimming took off 4 bases at V and 6 bases at J, with 17 bases between the two ends. CDR3 bases: TGTGCCAGCAGCTCCAGATCTTTCGGTCTTGATACGCAGTATTTT. Protein product: CASSSRSFGLDTQYF.

The sample holds a few counts of this clonotype. CDR3 in DNA: TGCGCCAGCAGCTTGGTGACAGGGGTTTCCTACGAGCAGTACTTC. Encoded protein: CASSLVTGVSYEQYF. This sequence joins TRBV5-1 and TRBJ2-7; 8 positions match TRBD1. After removal of 0 bases from V and 1 base from J, the junction contained 3 bases not matched to a gene. From germline, CDR1 is SGHRS and CDR2 YFSETQ. The CDR3 runs 15 residues.

Turning to this clonotype: A much larger clone differs from this one at a single base, so this may be a read error. The rearrangement uses TRBV5-1 and TRBJ1-2; 7 bases line up with TRBD1. This CDR3 has 13 residues. Germline CDR1 reads SGHRS; CDR2 reads YFSETQ. The CDR3 loop reads CASSTDRVYGYIF. CDR3 DNA sequence: TGCGCCAGCAGCACCGACAGGGTTTATGGCTACATCTTC.

In this sample, this clonotype turned up a few times. The rearrangement links TRBV20-1 to TRBJ2-3; D is unresolved. The germline V gene encodes CDR1 DFQATT and CDR2 SNEGSKA (reference sequence). V lost 4 bases to trimming and J lost 5 bases, with 7 bases between them. The CDR3 spans 11 residues. CDR3 sequence reads: CSAIWVDTQYF. The CDR3 bases are TGCAGTGCTATCTGGGTAGATACGCAGTATTTT.

The chain couples TRBV3-1 to TRBJ1-3; D call uncertain. The CDR3 has 18 amino acids. Germline lookup yields CDR1 LGHDT and CDR2 YNNKEL (reference sequence). Trimming cost V 0 bases and J 0 bases, with 15 bases left between them. CDR3 in DNA: TGTGCCAGCAGCCAAGATACGAACTCTCCGAGCTCTGGAAACACCATATATTTT. This codes for CASSQDTNSPSSGNTIYF. The variable domain in full, completed from reference TRBV3-1 and TRBJ1-3, reads DTAVSQTPKYLVTQMGNDKSIKCEQNLGHDTMYWYKQDSKKFLKIMFSYNNKELIINETVPNRFSPKSPDKAHLNLHINSLELGDSAVYFCASSQDTNSPSSGNTIYFGEGSWLTVV.

J is TRBJ2-5 and V is TRBV18; weak D call: TRBD2 (6 bases). This CDR3 has 13 amino acids. CDR1 KGHSH and CDR2 LQKENI come from the germline V gene. V was clipped by 6 bases and J by 5 bases, with 13 bases between them. Here the CDR3 DNA reads TGTGCCAGCTCGGCGGGGACGATGGAGACCCAGTACTTC. This translates into CASSAGTMETQYF.

The chain uses TRBV4-3 and TRBJ1-1; D remains ambiguous. CDR1 and CDR2 (germline): LGHNA, YSLEER. V shed 1 base and J shed 6 bases, with 9 bases lying between them. The CDR3 totals 13 residues. The CDR3 loop reads CASSQGWVSEAFF. In nucleotides, the CDR3 is TGCGCCAGCAGCCAAGGGTGGGTCTCTGAAGCTTTCTTT.

The V and J genes are TRBV20-1 and TRBJ2-3; possible D gene TRBD2, 6 bases. The germline V gene has CDR1 DFQATT and CDR2 SNEGSKA (reference sequence). The CDR3 has 11 amino acids. V was trimmed by 3 bases and J by 14 bases, leaving 15 bases between them. The CDR3 reads CSASLTGVGYF. DNA for the CDR3: TGCAGTGCTAGCCTAACGGGGGTTGGGTATTTT.

This clonotype was observed a handful of times. CDR3 in DNA: TGTGCCAGCAGCTCAGCCGCCCGGATTGATACGCAGTATTTT. Translating it yields CASSSAARIDTQYF. The rearrangement uses TRBV3-1 and TRBJ2-3; D not resolved. Germline CDR1 is LGHDT and CDR2 is YNNKEL (reference sequence). The germline V and J ends were trimmed by 5 bases and 6 bases, with 15 bases remaining between them. CDR3 size: 14 residues.

This clonotype was seen more than once but under ten times. The rearrangement joins TRBV24-1 to TRBJ2-2; D is unclear. The CDR3 is 12 residues long. The V and J ends lost 4 bases and 6 bases respectively, with 5 bases between them. Germline CDR1 KGHDR, CDR2 SFDVKD. CDR3 sequence reads: CATSDESGELFF. The CDR3 bases are TGTGCCACCAGTGACGAGTCCGGGGAGCTGTTTTTT.

This clonotype was detected only a few times. The V call is TRBV10-3, the J call TRBJ2-5; D perhaps matches TRBD1 (6 bases). CDR1 is ENHRY and CDR2 is SYGVKD in the germline V gene. The CDR3 has 14 amino acids. The V and J ends lost 6 bases and 4 bases respectively, with 15 bases between them. The CDR3 loop reads CAISEVQGAETQYF. The CDR3 DNA follows: TGTGCCATCAGCGAGGTACAGGGTGCAGAGACCCAGTACTTC.

The chain recombines TRBV20-1 with TRBJ1-2, with D maybe TRBD1 (5 bases). Trimming left V 2 bases short and J 8 bases short, with 18 bases between. The CDR3 runs 14 residues. The germline CDR1 and CDR2 sequences are DFQATT and SNEGSKA (reference sequence). This CDR3 reads CSARRGSATAGYTF. In DNA form, the CDR3 reads TGCAGTGCTAGAAGGGGCAGTGCTACGGCGGGCTACACCTTC.

The chain is built from TRBV29-1 and TRBJ2-5; 9 nucleotides line up with TRBD1. The germline CDR1 and CDR2 sequences are SQVTM and ANQGSEA. Unmatched junction bases numbered 15, after V lost 3 bases and J lost 4 bases. The CDR3 length is 17 residues. The CDR3 nucleotides are TGCAGCGTTGAGGACAGGGGCTACTCCCGGGTGGCAGAGACCCAGTACTTC. Translation gives CSVEDRGYSRVAETQYF.

This clonotype occurred a few times. This chain joins TRBV12-3 or TRBV12-4 and TRBJ1-5; D is unclear. The CDR3 is 13 amino acids. Trimming pared 6 bases from V and 0 bases from J, leaving 6 bases between. CDR3 residues: CASSATSNQPQHF. The CDR3 bases are TGTGCCAGCAGCGCCACTAGCAATCAGCCCCAGCATTTT.

A few counts support this clonotype. CDR3 bases: TGTGCCAGCAGCCAAGGCCCCGATGAAAAACTGTTTTTT. This codes for CASSQGPDEKLFF. The V gene is TRBV4-2, the J gene TRBJ1-4; no firm D call. Germline CDR1 LGHNA, CDR2 YNFKEQ. The CDR3 length is 13 residues. Trimming left V 1 base short and J 6 bases short, with 6 bases between.